This TCR beta chain was observed in a study of blood T cell repertoires in COVID-19. Study details: The origin of the acute and convalescent COVID-19 samples was the United States, Italy and Spain.

As handled by the study authors: The authors estimated nucleated cell counts from reference gene primer amplification. TCRdb keeps only in-frame clones here, not all; method: immunoSEQ multiplex PCR. V, J and clone size are those of that table, while D and trimming were read from the DNA. Here the sample spans around 110,000 clones, more than 75% being singletons. Trimming removed 6 bases from V and 11 bases from J, with 13 bases in between. The CDR3 totals 11 residues. Germline-derived CDR1 and CDR2 are MNHNY and SVGAGI (reference sequence). The chain joins TRBV6-6 to TRBJ1-1; D uncertain. The sample comprised peripheral blood. The TCR sequence derives from a middle-aged man with acute or convalescent COVID-19. In nucleotides, the CDR3 is TGTGCCAGCAGCCAAGAGACTGGGGCTTTCTTT. It translates to CASSQETGAFF.